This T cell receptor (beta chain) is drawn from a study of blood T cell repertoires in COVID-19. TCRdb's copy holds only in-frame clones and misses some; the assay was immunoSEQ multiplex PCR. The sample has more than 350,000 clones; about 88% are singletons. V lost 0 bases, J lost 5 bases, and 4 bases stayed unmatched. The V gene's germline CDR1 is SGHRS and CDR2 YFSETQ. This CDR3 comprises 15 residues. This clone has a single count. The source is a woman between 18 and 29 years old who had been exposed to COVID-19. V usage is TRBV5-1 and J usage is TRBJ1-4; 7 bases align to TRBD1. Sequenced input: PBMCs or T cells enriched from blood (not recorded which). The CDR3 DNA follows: TGCGCCAGCAGCTTGGGGACAGGAGGAAATGAAAAACTGTTTTTT. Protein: CASSLGTGGNEKLFF.